The rows below give T cell receptor beta chains drawn from one sample of a study of T cells in Graves' hyperthyroidism and ophthalmopathy. TCRdb re-called the multiplex PCR reads with MiXCR, one entry per CDR3 protein. The table has fewer than 450,000 distinct CDR3 sequences, about a sixth seen once. What was sequenced was blood. The receptors shown here come from a woman aged 25 to 39 with Graves' hyperthyroidism that later progressed to Graves' ophthalmopathy. CDR3s include the opening cysteine and the closing phenylalanine or tryptophan. D genes are given only for firm matches. Only part of the rows carry a size: once, few, many, or a class if the clone is expanded.

j_gene | abundance | d_gene | v_gene | CDR3aa | CDR3nt
TRBJ2-1 | many | TRBD2 | TRBV3-1 | CASTRLAAEDEQFF | TGTGCCAGCACCCGACTAGCAGCCGAGGATGAGCAGTTCTTC
TRBJ2-5 | many | NA | TRBV11-3 | CASSIQSRDPQETQYF | TGTGCCAGCAGCATACAATCCCGGGACCCGCAAGAGACCCAGTACTTC
TRBJ2-3 | many | NA | TRBV5-1 | CASSLALTSKDTQYF | TGCGCCAGCAGCTTGGCCCTTACATCAAAAGATACGCAGTATTTT
TRBJ2-7 | NA | NA | TRBV20-1 | CSAAGTYEQYF | TGCAGCGCGGCGGGGACCTACGAGCAGTACTTC
TRBJ1-4 | NA | NA | TRBV6-1 | CASSRNRQPYAPTNEKLFF | TGTGCCAGCAGCCGGAATAGACAGCCCTACGCTCCAACTAATGAAAAACTGTTTTTT
TRBJ2-7 | many | TRBD2 | TRBV12-3/TRBV12-4 | CASSPAGGLGYEQYF | TGTGCCAGCAGTCCCGCGGGGGGGCTTGGCTACGAGCAGTACTTC
TRBJ1-5 | many | NA | TRBV5-1 | CASSSAVQPQHF | TGCGCCAGCAGCTCAGCTGTTCAGCCCCAGCATTTT
TRBJ2-1 | NA | NA | TRBV5-4 | CAASGTLYNEQFF | TGTGCCGCCTCGGGGACTCTCTACAATGAGCAGTTCTTC
TRBJ2-3 | many | NA | TRBV2 | CASRGSTDTQYF | TGTGCCAGCAGAGGAAGCACAGATACGCAGTATTTT
TRBJ2-7 | many | NA | TRBV7-9 | CASSLAYGISYEQYF | TGTGCCAGCAGCTTAGCATACGGGATCTCCTACGAGCAGTACTTC
TRBJ2-7 | NA | TRBD1 | TRBV19 | CASRTGPETYEQYF | TGTGCCAGTCGGACAGGTCCGGAGACGTACGAGCAGTACTTC